These 20 T cell receptor beta chains came from one sample sequenced in a study of glioma-infiltrating T cells. Amplification of TCR alpha and beta CDR3 regions from RNA used iRepertoire nested multiplex PCR. MiXCR, applied by TCRdb to the multiplex PCR reads, yields one record per CDR3 protein. The sample consists of 400,000 or so distinct CDR3 sequences, 41% of them appearing once. The source material was glioma tissue, nonneoplastic brain tissue, or PBMCs (not recorded which). The receptor source for this set is a human donor with low-grade glioma or glioblastoma, undergoing nonglioma brain surgery, or in good health (not recorded which).

This clonotype was seen once. V is TRBV7-2 and J is TRBJ1-2, with D possibly matching TRBD1 (5 bases). The CDR3 contains 13 residues. Germline V CDR1 and CDR2: SGHTA, FQGNSA. Trimming removed 4 bases at V and 4 bases at J, with 10 bases between. The CDR3 spells CASSSAQGYGYTF. In DNA form, the CDR3 reads TGTGCCAGCAGCTCAGCCCAGGGCTATGGCTACACCTTC.

The chain joins TRBV6-1 to TRBJ2-1; D is ambiguous. Trimming removed 9 bases from V and 2 bases from J, with 14 bases in between. The CDR3 totals 14 residues. The germline gives CDR1 MNHNS, CDR2 SASEGT. CDR3 sequence (DNA): TGTGCCAGAACGTCCGCAGCTACCTACAATGAGCAGTTCTTC. This encodes CARTSAATYNEQFF.

There are a few counts of this clonotype. The chain has TRBV7-2 and TRBJ2-2, with D possibly being TRBD1 (6 bases). CDR1 and CDR2 (germline): SGHTA, FQGNSA. V gave up 2 bases and J gave up 5 bases, with 15 bases separating them. The CDR3 is made up of 16 amino acids. CDR3 in amino acids: CASSLFGGQRTGELFF. In DNA, the CDR3 is TGTGCCAGCAGCTTATTTGGCGGACAGAGGACCGGGGAGCTGTTTTTT.

Turning to this clonotype: A much larger clone differs by one base, so this may be a read error. Likely a read error: the CDR3 ends without its conserved phenylalanine or tryptophan. The gene calls are TRBV7-2 and TRBJ1-2, with 7 bases identical to TRBD1. The CDR3 sequence is 17 residues long. Germline V gives CDR1 SGHTA, CDR2 FQGNSA. With V trimmed by 4 bases and J by 1 base, 12 bases remained unmatched. CDR3 coding DNA: TGTGCCAGCAGCTCCGATCCTGCCGGGACAGATAACTATGGCTACACCCTC. Its translation: CASSSDPAGTDNYGYTL.

About this clonotype: At one boundary the junction diverges from the germline segment, which might be a read error. The chain couples TRBV7-9 to TRBJ1-4, with D uncertain. Germline V gives CDR1 SEHNR, CDR2 FQNEAQ (reference sequence). The CDR3 has 16 amino acids. The CDR3 loop is CASSLVYSATNEKLFF. The CDR3, as DNA: TGTGCCAGCAGCTTAGTGTATTCGGCAACTAACGAAAAACTGTTTTTT.

This clonotype was seen more than once but under ten times. The gene calls are TRBV6-2 or TRBV6-3 and TRBJ2-7, with D hard to call. V was shortened by 3 bases and J by 2 bases, with 11 bases between the two germline ends. The CDR3 contains 14 residues. Germline V gives CDR1 MNHEY, CDR2 SVGEGT. CDR3 loop: CASSYFGVTYEQYF. In nucleotides, the CDR3 is TGTGCCAGCAGTTATTTTGGGGTAACCTACGAGCAGTACTTC.

The V gene is TRBV29-1, the J gene TRBJ2-5, with D possibly being TRBD2 (6 bases). Trimming left V 7 bases short and J 4 bases short, with 19 bases between. Germline values: CDR1 SQVTM, CDR2 ANQGSEA. The CDR3 extends over 14 amino acids. CDR3 sequence: CSATARGSTETQYF. DNA for the CDR3: TGCAGCGCTACTGCCCGGGGGTCAACAGAGACCCAGTACTTC.

At least ten counts were recorded for this clonotype. The chain combines TRBV28 with TRBJ2-3; TRBD2 matches 7 bases. The CDR3 contains 15 residues. Losses at the gene ends were 6 bases for V and 1 base for J; bases not matched to a gene: 7. Per germline, CDR1 MDHEN and CDR2 SYDVKM. CDR3 in amino acids: CASSSWAGGTDTQYF. Here the CDR3 DNA reads TGTGCCAGCAGCTCATGGGCGGGGGGCACAGATACGCAGTATTTT.

This clonotype was counted a few times. V is TRBV11-2 and J is TRBJ2-1; D may correspond to TRBD1 or TRBD2 (5 bases each). This CDR3 is built from 15 residues. Germline V gives CDR1 SGHAT, CDR2 FQNNGV. Between the trimmed V and J ends, which lost 4 bases and 4 bases, there was a span of 14 bases. The chain's CDR3 is CASSSQRGPYNEQFF. The CDR3 DNA reads as TGTGCCAGCAGCTCGCAACGGGGCCCATACAATGAGCAGTTCTTC.

The chain combines TRBV24-1 with TRBJ1-1; D gene uncertain. Looked up from germline, CDR1 is KGHDR and CDR2 is SFDVKD. The V end was cut by 3 bases, the J end by 8 bases, with 6 bases between. CDR3 length: 11 residues. The CDR3: CATSDGVEAFF. CDR3 nucleotides: TGTGCCACCAGTGATGGGGTGGAAGCTTTCTTT.

This clonotype appeared a few times. The chain recombines TRBV7-8 with TRBJ2-2; no clear D gene. CDR1 is SGHVS, CDR2 FQNEAQ, per germline. CDR3 size: 13 residues. V lost 2 bases, J lost 4 bases, and 5 bases lay in between. CDR3 nucleotide sequence: TGTGCCAGCAGCTTACATGGCACCGGGGAGCTGTTTTTT. Its protein is CASSLHGTGELFF.

The genes are TRBV4-2 and TRBJ2-2; D is perhaps TRBD2 (5 bases). The length of the CDR3 is 15 residues. The germline V and J ends were trimmed by 4 bases and 3 bases, with 12 bases remaining between them. Germline CDR1 and CDR2: LGHNA and YNFKEQ. CDR3 in DNA: TGTGCCAGCAGCCTCCGGGTGGGAGACACCGGGGAGCTGTTTTTT. Translated: CASSLRVGDTGELFF.

Comment on this clonotype: It may be a read error: a sequence one base away is much more abundant. The chain has TRBV20-1 and TRBJ1-2; D is unresolved. This CDR3 region has 13 residues. Germline loops: CDR1 DFQATT, CDR2 SNEGSKA (reference sequence). The CDR3 reads CSASSPLNYDYTF. CDR3 DNA: TGCAGTGCTAGTTCGCCCCTTAACTATGACTACACCTTC.

For this clonotype: At one of its ends the junction is not consistent with the germline gene, which may arise from a read error. The CDR3 nucleotides read TGTACCAGCAGTTCTACCCTCCTGCGGTCGTACCAAGAGACCCAGTACTTC. Protein sequence: CTSSSTLLRSYQETQYF. The genes are TRBV27 and TRBJ2-5; D gene unclear. The germline CDR1 and CDR2 sequences are MNHEY and SMNVEV (reference sequence). The CDR3 totals 17 residues.

Ten or more counts support this clonotype. The chain is built from TRBV27 and TRBJ1-1; D is uncertain. The CDR3 length is 14 residues. Germline loops: CDR1 MNHEY, CDR2 SMNVEV (reference sequence). The V gene lost 6 bases and the J gene lost 4 bases, with 15 bases spanning the gap. Here the CDR3 DNA reads TGTGCCAGCAGGGCATTAGGTGTGGCCACTGAAGCTTTCTTT. Its translation is CASRALGVATEAFF.

This clonotype was counted at least ten times. The chain couples TRBV20-1 to TRBJ1-1; D unresolved. With 3 bases removed from V and 0 bases from J, the gap between germline ends came to 8 bases. In germline, CDR1 is DFQATT, CDR2 SNEGSKA (reference sequence). This CDR3 is 13 amino acids long. CDR3 nucleotide sequence: TGCAGTGCTAGTATGGATATGAACACTGAAGCTTTCTTT. Its protein product is CSASMDMNTEAFF.

This clonotype was counted ten times or more. Here the CDR3 DNA reads TGCAGTGCTAGAGACCAGACAGATACGCAGTATTTT. Translation: CSARDQTDTQYF. The J gene is TRBJ2-3, the V gene TRBV20-1; D unresolved. Between the trimmed V and J ends, which lost 0 bases and 3 bases, there was a span of 4 bases. From germline, CDR1 is DFQATT and CDR2 SNEGSKA (reference sequence). The CDR3 has 12 residues.

For this clonotype: The junction differs from germline at one of its ends, possibly a read error. This sequence joins TRBV27 and TRBJ1-2; D call uncertain. This CDR3 is built from 13 residues. The V gene's germline CDR1 is MNHEY and CDR2 SMNVEV (reference sequence). The CDR3: CASSFSGNYGHTF. CDR3 in DNA: TGTGCCAGCAGCTTCTCGGGAAACTATGGCCACACCTTC.

This clonotype was detected once. A read error is likely, as this CDR3 ends without the conserved phenylalanine or tryptophan. The chain has TRBV28 and TRBJ2-5; D perhaps matches TRBD1 (5 bases). The CDR3 is 13 residues long. The germline V gene has CDR1 MDHEN and CDR2 SYDVKM. Trimming took 3 bases from V and 3 from J, leaving 8 bases between them. For the CDR3, the DNA is TGTGCCAGCAGTTTGGCCAGGGAAGAGACCCAGTACTCC. Amino acids: CASSLAREETQYS.

This clonotype turned up a few times. This sequence joins TRBV4-1 and TRBJ2-7; the D gene is possibly TRBD1 (6 bases). This CDR3 has 13 residues. Germline CDR1 MGHRA, CDR2 YSYEKL. The V end lost 2 bases, the J end lost 5 bases, and 10 bases lay between the germline ends. The chain's CDR3 is CASSQPQGDEQYF. The CDR3 DNA is TGCGCCAGCAGCCAACCACAGGGTGACGAGCAGTACTTC.